This TCR beta chain was recorded in a study of tumor-infiltrating lymphocytes in localized non-small cell lung cancer. Study-wide context: From each patient, both tumor and uninvolved lung, non-adjacent to tumor, were sampled. Study-wide points: Tumor T-cell fraction was not associated with recurrence-free survival. TCR sequencing covered a subset of patients with enough tissue.

Repertoires were generated with immunoSEQ multiplex PCR, while TCRdb's copy carries only in-frame clones and drops some. The sample includes 21,000 or so clones, around 78% seen only once; the top ten take under 6.5%. A note on this clone: Its specificity is unknown.

The CDR3 is made up of 13 amino acids. V lost 1 base and J 2 bases, leaving 8 bases between the germline ends. Germline CDR1 and CDR2: GTSNPN and SVGIG (reference sequence). This TCR came from a human donor with non-small cell lung cancer. The sequencing sample was made of lung tumor tissue. The V gene is TRBV30, the J gene TRBJ1-1; D is unclear. The CDR3 region is CAWSGGFNTEAFF. CDR3 sequence (DNA): TGTGCCTGGAGTGGCGGATTTAACACTGAAGCTTTCTTT. Full variable domain (remainder filled in from reference TRBV30 and TRBJ1-1): SQTIHQWPATLVQPVGSPLSLECTVEGTSNPNLYWYRQAAGRGLQLLFYSVGIGQISSEVPQNLSASRPQDRQFILSSKKLLLSDSGFYLCAWSGGFNTEAFFGQGTRLTVV.